The 14 T cell receptor beta chains presented below share a single source sample, sequenced in a study of vaccination and CD4 T cells after COVID-19. The assay that was used to sequence DNA from cultured CD4+ T cells was the Oncomine TCR Beta short-read assay. TCRdb reanalysed the PCR reads using MiXCR and keeps one entry per CDR3 protein. The sample shows 20,000 to 25,000 distinct CDR3 sequences, 50% to 65% of them seen only once. No cognate antigen is known for these TCRs. Indicated treatment: roughly 10-day PBMC culture with coronavirus spike peptide pools or control peptides (ViraFEST assay). Sequencing was carried out using CD4+ T cells from blood, cultured in vitro. The source of these receptors is a human donor who had recovered from COVID-19.

This clonotype was seen a handful of times. The rearrangement joins TRBV25-1 to TRBJ1-1; D gene ambiguous. In germline, CDR1 is MGHDK, CDR2 SYGVNS. The CDR3 is 14 amino acids. Trimming stripped 2 bases from V and 3 bases from J, with 10 bases between. The CDR3 DNA follows: TGTGCCAGCAGTGAAAGGCCCTGGGACACTGAAGCTTTCTTT. Its translation: CASSERPWDTEAFF.

This clonotype rates as medium-sized. J is TRBJ2-7 and V is TRBV2; D is unresolved. The CDR3 extends over 14 amino acids. CDR1 and CDR2 (germline): SNHLY, FYNNEI. V gave up 6 bases and J gave up 4 bases, with 16 bases separating them. The CDR3 spells CASRSDVLVYEQYF. The CDR3 bases are TGTGCCAGCAGATCAGACGTGTTAGTATACGAGCAGTACTTC.

In this sample, this clonotype turned up a few times. The rearrangement joins TRBV6-1 to TRBJ1-2; TRBD1 might be the D (5 bases). V lost 6 bases to trimming and J lost 5 bases, with 13 bases between them. The CDR3 runs 13 residues. Germline CDR1 reads MNHNS; CDR2 reads SASEGT. CDR3 coding DNA: TGTGCCAGCAGCCGACCTGGGGGGTATGGCTACACCTTC. Amino acid sequence: CASSRPGGYGYTF.

The chain joins TRBV5-1 to TRBJ2-7; D uncertain. Germline CDR1 SGHRS, CDR2 YFSETQ. This CDR3 contains 14 residues. With 1 base removed from V and 2 bases from J, the gap between germline ends came to 10 bases. CDR3 coding DNA: TGCGCCAGCAGCTTGTTGGATTCAACCTACGAGCAGTACTTC. It is translated as CASSLLDSTYEQYF.

The V call is TRBV10-3, the J call TRBJ2-3, with 7 bases that match TRBD2. V trimming: 6 bases; J trimming: 5 bases; junction bases outside the gene matches: 11. The germline V gene encodes CDR1 ENHRY and CDR2 SYGVKD. This CDR3 contains 15 residues. The CDR3 coding sequence is TGTGCCATCAGGGAGACTAGCATTGCAGTAGATACGCAGTATTTT. Translated, it gives CAIRETSIAVDTQYF.

The chain couples TRBV12-3 or TRBV12-4 to TRBJ1-2; 10 bases are shared with TRBD1. J was trimmed by 2 bases and V by 6 bases; bases with no gene match: 3. This CDR3 has 14 amino acids. The CDR3: CASRRQGANYGYTF. The CDR3 DNA sequence: TGTGCCAGCAGAAGACAGGGGGCGAACTATGGCTACACCTTC.

This clonotype turned up a few times. This sequence joins TRBV21-1 and TRBJ1-2; the table's D call of TRBD1 was not tested on the DNA. TRBV21-1 is assigned pseudogene status. The CDR3 covers 12 residues. Written as DNA, the CDR3 is TGTGCCAGCAGCCAACAGGACTATGGCTACACCTTC. It translates to CASSQQDYGYTF.

J is TRBJ2-2 and V is TRBV3-1; possible D gene TRBD2, 5 bases. This CDR3 is built from 14 residues. The V end was cut by 7 bases, the J end by 7 bases, with 16 bases between. Per germline, CDR1 LGHDT and CDR2 YNNKEL (reference sequence). The CDR3 bases are TGTGCCAGCATCCGAGAGGGCCATGGCGGGGAGCTGTTTTTT. As protein: CASIREGHGGELFF.

The chain has TRBV3-1 and TRBJ1-6; no definite D call. The CDR3 extends over 13 amino acids. CDR1 is LGHDT, CDR2 YNNKEL, per germline (reference sequence). V was clipped by 0 bases and J by 13 bases, with 10 bases between them. CDR3 in amino acids: CASSQDIWFPLHF. For the CDR3, the DNA is TGTGCCAGCAGCCAAGATATATGGTTCCCCCTCCACTTT.

The gene calls are TRBV6-2 or TRBV6-3 and TRBJ1-5; 9 nucleotides align to TRBD1. Trimming cost V 8 bases and J 3 bases; bases outside gene matches: 20. Germline CDR1 is MNHEY and CDR2 is SVGEGT. The CDR3 is 19 residues long. The CDR3 DNA is TGTGCCAGCGGTGGTTTCGGGACAGGGAAGGAGGGCCTCAATCAGCCCCAGCATTTT. Protein product: CASGGFGTGKEGLNQPQHF.

The chain joins TRBV27 to TRBJ2-3, with 13 bases that match TRBD2. The CDR3 is 17 residues long. Trimming cost V 5 bases and J 6 bases; bases outside gene matches: 11. CDR1 is MNHEY and CDR2 is SMNVEV in the germline V gene (reference sequence). CDR3 sequence: CASSLGTSGTGADTQYF. CDR3 DNA: TGTGCCAGCAGTCTCGGGACTAGCGGGACGGGAGCTGATACGCAGTATTTT.

The table lists this clonotype with a few counts. The chain carries TRBV6-1 and TRBJ2-7, with 10 nucleotides matching TRBD2. The CDR3 consists of 13 residues. CDR1 is MNHNS and CDR2 is SASEGT in the germline V gene. The junction had 7 bases not matched to a gene; V was cut back by 8 bases and J by 6 bases. The CDR3 DNA sequence: TGTGCCAGCCAACTAGCGGGAACAACCGAGCAGTACTTC. Translation gives CASQLAGTTEQYF.

This rearrangement joins TRBV6-1 to TRBJ2-5; no reliable D call. Per germline, CDR1 MNHNS and CDR2 SASEGT. The CDR3 runs to 15 residues. Deletions cut 1 base from V and 4 bases from J, with 13 bases between. The CDR3 sequence is CASSEVSGVGETQYF. The CDR3 nucleotides are TGTGCCAGCAGTGAAGTGTCTGGGGTGGGAGAGACCCAGTACTTC.

The chain has TRBV5-4 and TRBJ2-4; 13 positions match TRBD2. CDR3 length: 15 amino acids. V shed 3 bases, J shed 4 bases, and the junction held 1 base outside the gene matches. The germline V gene encodes CDR1 SGHNT and CDR2 YYREEE (reference sequence). The CDR3 is CASSSGLAGKNIQYF. Here the CDR3 DNA reads TGTGCCAGCAGCTCGGGACTAGCGGGAAAAAACATTCAGTACTTC. Combining the CDR3 with reference TRBV5-4 and TRBJ2-4 gives the whole variable domain ETGVTQSPTHLIKTRGQQVTLRCSSQSGHNTVSWYQQALGQGPQFIFQYYREEENGRGNFPPRFSGLQFPNYSSELNVNALELDDSALYLCASSSGLAGKNIQYFGAGTRLSVL.